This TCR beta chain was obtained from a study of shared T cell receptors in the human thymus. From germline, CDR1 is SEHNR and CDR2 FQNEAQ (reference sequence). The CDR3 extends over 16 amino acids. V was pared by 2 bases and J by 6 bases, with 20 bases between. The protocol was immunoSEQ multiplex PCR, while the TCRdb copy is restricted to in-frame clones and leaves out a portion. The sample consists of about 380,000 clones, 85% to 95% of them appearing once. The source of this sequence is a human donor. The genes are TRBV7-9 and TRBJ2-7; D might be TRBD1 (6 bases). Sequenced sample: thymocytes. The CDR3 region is CASSLPGLDRWGEQYF. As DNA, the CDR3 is TGTGCCAGCAGCTTACCAGGGTTAGACAGGTGGGGCGAGCAGTACTTC. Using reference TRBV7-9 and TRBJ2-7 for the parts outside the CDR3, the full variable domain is DTGVSQNPRHKITKRGQNVTFRCDPISEHNRLYWYRQTLGQGPEFLTYFQNEAQLEKSRLLSDRFSAERPKGSFSTLEIQRTEQGDSAMYLCASSLPGLDRWGEQYFGPGTRLTVT.